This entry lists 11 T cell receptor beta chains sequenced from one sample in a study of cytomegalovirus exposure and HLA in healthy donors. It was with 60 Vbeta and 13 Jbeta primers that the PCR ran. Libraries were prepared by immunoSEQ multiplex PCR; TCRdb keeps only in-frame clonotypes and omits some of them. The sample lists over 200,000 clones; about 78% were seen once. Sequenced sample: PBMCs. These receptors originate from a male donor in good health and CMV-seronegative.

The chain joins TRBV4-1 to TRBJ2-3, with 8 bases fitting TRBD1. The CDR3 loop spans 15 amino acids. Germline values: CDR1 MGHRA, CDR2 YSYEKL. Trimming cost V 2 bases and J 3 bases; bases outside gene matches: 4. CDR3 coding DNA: TGCGCCAGCAGCCAACGAGACAGGGGAACAGATACGCAGTATTTT. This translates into CASSQRDRGTDTQYF.

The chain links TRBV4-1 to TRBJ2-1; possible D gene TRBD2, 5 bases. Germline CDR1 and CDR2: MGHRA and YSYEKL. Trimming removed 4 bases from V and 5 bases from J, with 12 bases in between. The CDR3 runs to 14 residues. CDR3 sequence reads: CASSRSYGDNEQFF. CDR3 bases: TGCGCCAGCAGCCGTTCCTACGGGGACAATGAGCAGTTCTTC.

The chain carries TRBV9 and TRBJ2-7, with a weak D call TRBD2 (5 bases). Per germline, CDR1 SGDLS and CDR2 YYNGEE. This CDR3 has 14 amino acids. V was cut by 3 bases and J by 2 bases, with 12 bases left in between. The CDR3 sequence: CASSATGGAYEQYF. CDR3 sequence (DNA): TGTGCCAGCAGCGCAACCGGAGGCGCCTACGAGCAGTACTTC. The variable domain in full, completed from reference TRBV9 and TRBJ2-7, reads DSGVTQTPKHLITATGQRVTLRCSPRSGDLSVYWYQQSLDQGLQFLIQYYNGEERAKGNILERFSAQQFPDLHSELNLSSLELGDSALYFCASSATGGAYEQYFGPGTRLTVT.

CDR3: CASSYPRGSKYEQYF. The CDR3, as DNA: TGTGCCAGCAGTTACCCCCGGGGGTCAAAGTACGAGCAGTACTTC. The chain has TRBV6-5 and TRBJ2-7; a weak D match, TRBD2 (6 bases). The CDR3 has 15 amino acids. The V and J ends lost 2 bases and 4 bases respectively, with 15 bases between them. CDR1 and CDR2 (germline): MNHEY, SVGAGI.

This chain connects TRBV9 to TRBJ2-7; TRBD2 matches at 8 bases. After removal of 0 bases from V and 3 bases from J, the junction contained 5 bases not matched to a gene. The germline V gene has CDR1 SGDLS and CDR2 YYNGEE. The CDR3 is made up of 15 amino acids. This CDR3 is CASSVDSGTYYEQYF. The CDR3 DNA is TGTGCCAGCAGCGTAGATAGCGGGACGTACTACGAGCAGTACTTC.

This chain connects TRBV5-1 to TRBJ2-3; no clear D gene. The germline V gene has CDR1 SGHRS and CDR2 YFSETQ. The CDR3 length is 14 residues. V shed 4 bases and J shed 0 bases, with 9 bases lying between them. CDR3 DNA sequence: TGCGCCAGCAGCCAAGAGTCTAGCACAGATACGCAGTATTTT. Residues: CASSQESSTDTQYF.

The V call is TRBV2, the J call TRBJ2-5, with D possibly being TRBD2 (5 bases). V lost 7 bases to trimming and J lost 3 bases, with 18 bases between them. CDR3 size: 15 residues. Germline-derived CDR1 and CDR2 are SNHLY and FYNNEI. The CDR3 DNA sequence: TGTGCCAGCACCCTGGAGGCTACAAGAAAAGAGACCCAGTACTTC. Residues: CASTLEATRKETQYF.

CDR3 DNA sequence: TGCGCCAGCAGCCTGGGACTAGCGGGGTTGCAAGAGACCCAGTACTTC. Its protein product is CASSLGLAGLQETQYF. This sequence joins TRBV5-1 and TRBJ2-5; TRBD2 aligns across 13 bases. This CDR3 is built from 16 residues. Per germline, CDR1 SGHRS and CDR2 YFSETQ. V shed 4 bases, J shed 2 bases, and the junction held 5 bases outside the gene matches.

The CDR3 sequence is CASSLGLSGTDTQYF. The DNA of the CDR3 is TGCGCCAGCAGCTTGGGCCTCAGCGGCACAGATACGCAGTATTTT. The rearrangement joins TRBV5-1 to TRBJ2-3; D gene ambiguous. The CDR3 sequence is 15 residues long. Trimming cost V 0 bases and J 1 base, with 9 bases left between them. Germline assignment: CDR1 SGHRS and CDR2 YFSETQ.

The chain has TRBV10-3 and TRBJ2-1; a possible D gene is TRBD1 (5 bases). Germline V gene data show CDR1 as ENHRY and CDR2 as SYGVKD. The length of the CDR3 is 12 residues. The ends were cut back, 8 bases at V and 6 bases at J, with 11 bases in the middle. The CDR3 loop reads CAIGAGGNEQFF. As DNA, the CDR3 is TGTGCCATCGGGGCTGGCGGCAATGAGCAGTTCTTC.

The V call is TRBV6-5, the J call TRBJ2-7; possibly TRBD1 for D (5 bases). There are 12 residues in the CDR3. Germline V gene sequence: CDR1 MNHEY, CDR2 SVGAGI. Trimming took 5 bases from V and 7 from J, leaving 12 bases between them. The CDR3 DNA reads TGTGCCAGCAGTCAATCAGGGTTGGAGCAGTACTTC. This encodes CASSQSGLEQYF.